This TCR beta chain was recorded in a study of cytomegalovirus exposure and HLA in healthy donors (dated by TCRdb to 2016 to 2017). With respect to the entire study: The 500 to 700 repertoires of the first cohort and the roughly 110 validation repertoires were produced on the same platform, according to a later analysis. The study aimed to test whether cataloging public T cell receptors could reveal signatures of past pathogen exposure. Along with the approximately 650-subject first cohort, a separate validation cohort of around 120 different subjects was used. To predict cytomegalovirus infection status, the study brought together high-throughput TCR immunosequencing, statistical association of individual TCRs with disease status, and machine learning.

Preparation of the library involved the immunoSEQ multiplex PCR assay. Per the original workflow: A statistical classification framework was developed to diagnose cytomegalovirus status using the catalog of TCR beta chain sequences. What TCRdb holds here is the immuneACCESS table cut down to in-frame rearrangements. Part of the clones is not present; checked against another copy, under half of the missing clones reflect an unresolved V gene, and the others are unexplained. V, J and clone size reflect that table, while D and trimming were determined from the DNA. The sample contains some 140,000 clones, approximately 84% of them found a single time. Clones ranked in the top ten supply almost 1.5% of the sample. Summary of the overall study and its limitations: Subsequent analysis determined that TCRs grouped into clusters in the first cohort also showed a tendency toward co-occurrence across the 120 or so validation repertoires, and 85% to 95% of cluster scores exceeded 0. All 120 or so repertoires were used to score co-occurrence in the validation cohort in a later analysis, because that analysis had no HLA typing for the cohort. A total of 150 or so TCR beta chains were listed by the study as associated with cytomegalovirus. The authors suggested that the approach could potentially be extended to other disease states and immunological phenotypes. The classifier was reported to diagnose cytomegalovirus status with high specificity and sensitivity in both the original and validation cohorts. In vitro tests confirmed that a few of the cytomegalovirus-associated TCR beta chains recognize cytomegalovirus antigens. Across donors, most TCR sequences were observed very rarely, whereas some public TCRs were present in many individuals.

Remarks on this clone: Its recognized antigen is unknown. Base qualities are missing; no much larger clone stands one base away.

The donors were included in the validation cohort of some 110 subjects, a group kept apart from the approximately 700-subject first cohort. Sequenced: PBMCs. This receptor was identified in a woman aged 25 to 39 in good health and CMV-seronegative.

Here the CDR3 is given as CASSLVSRTWNSYEQYF. The bases read TGTGCCAGCAGCTTGGTTTCCAGGACATGGAATTCCTACGAGCAGTACTTC. In this chain, TRBV5-6 is recombined with TRBJ2-7, and perhaps TRBD1 as D gene, on 5 matching bases. The V end loses 0 bases and the J end loses 1 base, and a stretch of 17 bases separates them. The CDR3 has 17 amino acids, counting the end cysteine and phenylalanine. Kept here is only the CDR3 DNA, which spans 51 bases and is read in frame from base 1. CDR1 is given as SGHDT and CDR2 as YYEEEE, both from the germline V gene.